Below, one T cell receptor (beta chain) is given with its context. This clonotype was counted many times. The target of this receptor is not known. The record has no base qualities; no much larger clone is one base away. TCR beta CDR3 regions were amplified from RNA transcripts. A first-round RT-PCR of the TCR CDR3 used the HTBI primer set with the Qiagen OneStep RT-PCR kit. Libraries were constructed in a second round of multiplex PCR, after which size selection and purification were carried out. Libraries were sequenced paired-end with 100 bp reads on an Illumina HiSeq2000. For the original study's pipeline: SOAPnuke was used to process the raw data, removing reads that contained adapters or uncalled bases, had a mean Phred below 15, or lacked an exact match to the constant primer or identifier. COPE v1.2.5 was used to merge the high-quality paired reads, and each unique nucleotide sequence was defined as a clonotype. MiTCR v1.1 was used to align the clonotypes against IMGT TRBV, TRBD and TRBJ reference segments. The analysis was restricted to V-J combinations with a frequency above 0.0001, which together covered over 99% of the repertoires. A TCS score was defined as the ratio of F50 (clonal expansion) to E x V (chaos), with BLOSUM62-based TCRdist applied between CDR3 peptides within each V-J. Welch's t-statistics and random forest reduced 450 to 600 V-J features to under 15, which were used in a naive Bayes classifier (R e1071). The public reads were quality trimmed at Q25 with fastp and then assembled into clones with MiXCR by TCRdb, keeping productive beta chains. Rows matching on CDR3 protein sequence are summarized as one entry with the most common DNA and genes. Here the V and J calls rest on TCRdb's processing, not on the authors' analysis. The sample data list 500,000 to 750,000 distinct CDR3 sequences, and less than 20% of these were observed just once. About 7% of the sample lies in the top ten.

Ends trimmed: V by 5 bases, J by 5 bases; bases unmatched to a gene: 20. CDR1 and CDR2 are read off the germline V gene as MNHNS and SASEGT. Counted from cysteine to phenylalanine, this CDR3 has 18 amino acids. The CDR3 DNA has 54 bases and is translated from base 1. Stable Graves' hyperthyroidism was defined as no progression to ophthalmopathy during 18 months of follow-up. The hyperthyroidism patients were between 18 and 65 years old and newly diagnosed, with a disease duration of less than 2 months. Patients with uncontrolled infections, other autoimmune diseases, pregnancy or lactation were excluded. Diagnoses were established on the basis of clinical symptoms, serum thyroxine and TRAb, thyroid ultrasound, and orbital computed tomography. PBMCs were isolated from about 10 ml of fresh peripheral blood by Ficoll-Paque density gradient centrifugation. Total RNA was extracted using Trizol reagent, and RNA quality was assessed on an Agilent 2100 Bioanalyzer.

The data stem from a study of T cells in Graves' hyperthyroidism and ophthalmopathy (dated by TCRdb to between 2018 and 2021). Regarding the research as a whole: Peripheral blood samples were taken at the time of initial diagnosis, prior to any treatment. To identify distinguishing TCR V-J signatures, a discovery cohort of about 100 patients was used, comprising roughly 45 with Graves' ophthalmopathy and some 60 with stable Graves' hyperthyroidism. Prospective prediction of ophthalmopathy was tested in an independent validation cohort consisting of roughly 19 hyperthyroidism patients and some 15 patients who later progressed to ophthalmopathy. The approximately 90 discovery patients were randomly split 7:3 into training and test sets. In about 6 Graves' hyperthyroidism patients, the study also compared T-cell repertoires from thyroid tissue with T-cell repertoires from blood. Once sampling was done, hyperthyroidism patients were given methimazole at a starting dose of 30 mg daily, whereas ophthalmopathy patients were given high-dose intravenous methylprednisolone. The paper describes TCR Vbeta CDR3 sequencing of 135 peripheral blood samples, made up of roughly 45 ophthalmopathy patients, roughly 80 hyperthyroidism patients and 17 progressor patients.

Broad study findings and their caveats: During validation, the model predicted progression to ophthalmopathy a median of roughly six months ahead of onset, with almost 71% sensitivity and almost 75% specificity. No statistical method was used to fix the sample size in advance, and group allocation was not hidden from the investigators. Most expanded thyroid clonotypes (frequency above 0.001) were also detected in blood, suggesting blood repertoires may reflect thyroid immune responses. A 13 V-J signature model separated ophthalmopathy from stable hyperthyroidism, with over 85% sensitivity and 81.08% specificity in cross-validation and 80%/75% in testing.

This receptor was obtained from a young woman with Graves' hyperthyroidism. The rearrangement combines TRBV6-1 with TRBJ1-1, with TRBD1 identical over 7 junction bases. Sequenced: blood. The nucleotide sequence is given as TGTGCCAGCAGTCCTCACCCCGCGCAACAGGGGTTAAGAACTGAAGCTTTCTTT. This codes for CASSPHPAQQGLRTEAFF.